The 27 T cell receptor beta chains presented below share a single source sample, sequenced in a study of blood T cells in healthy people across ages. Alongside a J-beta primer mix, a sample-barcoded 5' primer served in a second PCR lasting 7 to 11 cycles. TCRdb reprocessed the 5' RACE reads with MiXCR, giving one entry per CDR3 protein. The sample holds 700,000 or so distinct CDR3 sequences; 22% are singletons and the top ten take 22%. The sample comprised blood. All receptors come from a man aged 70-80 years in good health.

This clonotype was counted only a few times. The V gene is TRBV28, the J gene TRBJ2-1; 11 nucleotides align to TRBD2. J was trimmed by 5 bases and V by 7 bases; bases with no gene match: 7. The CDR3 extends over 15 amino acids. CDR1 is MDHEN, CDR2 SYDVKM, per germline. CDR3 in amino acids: CASTVLAGVHNEQFF. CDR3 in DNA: TGTGCCAGCACGGTACTAGCGGGGGTCCACAATGAGCAGTTCTTC.

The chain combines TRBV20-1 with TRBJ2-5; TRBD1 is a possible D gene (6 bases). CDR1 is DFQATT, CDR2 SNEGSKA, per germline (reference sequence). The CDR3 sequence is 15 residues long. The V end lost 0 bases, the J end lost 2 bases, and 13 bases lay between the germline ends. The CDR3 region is CSARDETGYQETQYF. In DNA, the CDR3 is TGCAGTGCTAGAGACGAGACAGGTTATCAAGAGACCCAGTACTTC.

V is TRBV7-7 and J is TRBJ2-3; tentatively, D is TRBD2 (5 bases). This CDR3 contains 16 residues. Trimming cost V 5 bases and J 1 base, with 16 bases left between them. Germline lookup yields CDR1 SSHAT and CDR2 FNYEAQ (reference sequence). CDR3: CASSLSTGGGTDTQYF. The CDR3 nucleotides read TGTGCCAGCAGCCTGTCGACCGGAGGCGGCACAGATACGCAGTATTTT.

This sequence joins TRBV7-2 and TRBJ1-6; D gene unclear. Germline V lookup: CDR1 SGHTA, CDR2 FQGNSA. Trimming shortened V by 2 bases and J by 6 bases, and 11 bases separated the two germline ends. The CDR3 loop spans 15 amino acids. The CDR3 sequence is CASSLYTAGNSPLHF. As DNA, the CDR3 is TGTGCCAGCAGCTTATACACAGCCGGTAATTCACCCCTCCACTTT.

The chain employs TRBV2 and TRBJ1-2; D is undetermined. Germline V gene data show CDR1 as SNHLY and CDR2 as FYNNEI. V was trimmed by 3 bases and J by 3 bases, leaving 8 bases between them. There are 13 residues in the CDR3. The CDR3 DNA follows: TGTGCCAGCAGTGAGGGAACTTACTATGGCTACACCTTC. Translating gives CASSEGTYYGYTF.

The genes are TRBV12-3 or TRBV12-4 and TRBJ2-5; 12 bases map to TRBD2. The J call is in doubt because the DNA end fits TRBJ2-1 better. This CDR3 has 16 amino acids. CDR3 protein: CASRTLAGGPFSEQFF. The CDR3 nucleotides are TGTGCCAGCAGAACCCTAGCGGGGGGGCCATTCAGTGAGCAGTTCTTC.

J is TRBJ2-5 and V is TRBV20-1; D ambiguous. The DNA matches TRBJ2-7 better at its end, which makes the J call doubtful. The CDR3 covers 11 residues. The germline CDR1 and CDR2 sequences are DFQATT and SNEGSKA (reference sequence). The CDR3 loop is CSAIDSYEQYF. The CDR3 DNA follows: TGCAGTGCTATTGACTCCTACGAGCAGTACTTC.

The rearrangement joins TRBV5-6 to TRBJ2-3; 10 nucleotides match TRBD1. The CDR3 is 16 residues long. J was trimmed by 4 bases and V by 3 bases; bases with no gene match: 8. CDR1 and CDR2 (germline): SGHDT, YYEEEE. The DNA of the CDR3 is TGTGCCAGCAGCTGGGACAGGGGATTGGTCGCAGATACGCAGTATTTT. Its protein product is CASSWDRGLVADTQYF.

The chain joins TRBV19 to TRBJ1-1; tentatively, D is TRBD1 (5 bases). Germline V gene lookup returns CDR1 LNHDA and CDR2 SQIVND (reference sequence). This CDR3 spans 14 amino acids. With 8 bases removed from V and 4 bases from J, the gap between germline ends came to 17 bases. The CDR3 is CASSQGGVVTEAFF. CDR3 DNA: TGTGCCAGTTCGCAGGGTGGAGTAGTCACTGAAGCTTTCTTT. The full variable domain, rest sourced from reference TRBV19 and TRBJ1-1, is DGGITQSPKYLFRKEGQNVTLSCEQNLNHDAMYWYRQDPGQGLRLIYYSQIVNDFQKGDIAEGYSVSREKKESFPLTVTSAQKNPTAFYLCASSQGGVVTEAFFGQGTRLTVV.

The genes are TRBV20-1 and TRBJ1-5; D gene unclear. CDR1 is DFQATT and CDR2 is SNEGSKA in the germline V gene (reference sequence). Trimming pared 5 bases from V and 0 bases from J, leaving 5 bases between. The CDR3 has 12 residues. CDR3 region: CSAEGSNQPQHF. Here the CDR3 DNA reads TGCAGTGCTGAGGGTAGCAATCAGCCCCAGCATTTT.

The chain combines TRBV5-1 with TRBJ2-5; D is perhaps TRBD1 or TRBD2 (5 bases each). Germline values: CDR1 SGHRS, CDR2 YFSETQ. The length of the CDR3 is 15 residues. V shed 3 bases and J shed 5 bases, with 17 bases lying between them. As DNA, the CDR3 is TGCGCCAGCAGCTACAACCGGGGATCAGGGGAGACCCAGTACTTC. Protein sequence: CASSYNRGSGETQYF.

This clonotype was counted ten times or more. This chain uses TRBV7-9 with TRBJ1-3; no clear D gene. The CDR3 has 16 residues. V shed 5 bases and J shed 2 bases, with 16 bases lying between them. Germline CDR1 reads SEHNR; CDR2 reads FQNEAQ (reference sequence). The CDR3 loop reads CASSPAAGSPGNTIYF. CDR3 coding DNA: TGTGCCAGCAGCCCCGCAGCGGGGTCGCCTGGAAACACCATATATTTT.

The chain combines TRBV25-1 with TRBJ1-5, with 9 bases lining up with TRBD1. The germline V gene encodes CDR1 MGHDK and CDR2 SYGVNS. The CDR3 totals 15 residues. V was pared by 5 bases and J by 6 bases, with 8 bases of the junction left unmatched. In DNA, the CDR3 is TGTGCCAGCAGTCAAGGGGGGACAGGGTCTCAGCCCCAGCATTTT. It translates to CASSQGGTGSQPQHF.

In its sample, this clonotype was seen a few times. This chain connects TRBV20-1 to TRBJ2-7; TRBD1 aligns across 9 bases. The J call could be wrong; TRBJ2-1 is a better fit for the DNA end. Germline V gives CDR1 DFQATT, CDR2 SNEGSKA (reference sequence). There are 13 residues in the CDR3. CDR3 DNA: TGCAGTGCCCTGGACAGGGGTAAAAATGAGCAGTTCTTC. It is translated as CSALDRGKNEQFF.

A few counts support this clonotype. CDR3 coding DNA: TGTGCCAGCCGCCCGGCAGGGGTCGGTTACAATGAGCAGTTCTTC. This encodes CASRPAGVGYNEQFF. The V gene is TRBV27, the J gene TRBJ2-1; possibly TRBD1 for D (6 bases). CDR1 and CDR2 (germline): MNHEY, SMNVEV (reference sequence). The CDR3 loop spans 15 amino acids. Trimming left V 8 bases short and J 4 bases short, with 18 bases between.

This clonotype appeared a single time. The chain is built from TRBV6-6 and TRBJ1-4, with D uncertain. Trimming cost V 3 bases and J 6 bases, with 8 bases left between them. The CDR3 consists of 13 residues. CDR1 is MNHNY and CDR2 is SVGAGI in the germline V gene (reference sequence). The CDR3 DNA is TGTGCCAGCAGTTATTCCCCGCATGAAAAACTGTTTTTT. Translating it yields CASSYSPHEKLFF.

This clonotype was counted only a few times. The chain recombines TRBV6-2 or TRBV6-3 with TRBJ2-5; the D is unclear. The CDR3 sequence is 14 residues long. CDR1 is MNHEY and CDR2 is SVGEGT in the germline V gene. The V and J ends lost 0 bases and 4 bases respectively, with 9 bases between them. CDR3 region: CASSYSVWRETQYF. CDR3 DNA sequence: TGTGCCAGCAGTTACTCAGTTTGGCGAGAGACCCAGTACTTC.

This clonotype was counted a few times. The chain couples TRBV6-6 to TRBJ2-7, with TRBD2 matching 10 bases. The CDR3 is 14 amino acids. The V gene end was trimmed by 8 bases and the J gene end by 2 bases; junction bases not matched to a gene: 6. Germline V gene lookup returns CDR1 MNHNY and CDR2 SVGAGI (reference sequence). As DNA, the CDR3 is TGTGCCAGCTGTATAGCGGGGGGTCCCTACGAGCAGTACTTC. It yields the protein CASCIAGGPYEQYF.

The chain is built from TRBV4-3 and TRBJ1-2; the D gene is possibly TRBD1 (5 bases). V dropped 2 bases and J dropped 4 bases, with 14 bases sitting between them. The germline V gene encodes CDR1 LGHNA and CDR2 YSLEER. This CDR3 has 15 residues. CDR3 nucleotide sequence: TGCGCCAGCAGCCAAAACGCAGTCGGGGCCTATGGCTACACCTTC. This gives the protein CASSQNAVGAYGYTF.

CDR3 protein: CASSFGSMADAEYF. The DNA for the CDR3 is TGTGCCAGCAGTTTTGGTAGCATGGCAGATGCGGAGTATTTT. The chain employs TRBV12-3 or TRBV12-4 and TRBJ2-3; D uncertain. V was trimmed by 3 bases and J by 13 bases, leaving 20 bases between them. The CDR3 contains 14 residues.

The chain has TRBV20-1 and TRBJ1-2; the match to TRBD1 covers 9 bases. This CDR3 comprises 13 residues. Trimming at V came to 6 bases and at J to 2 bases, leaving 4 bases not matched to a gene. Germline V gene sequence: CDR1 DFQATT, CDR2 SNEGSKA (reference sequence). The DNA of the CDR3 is TGCAGTGCCAGACAGGGGGAGAACTATGGCTACACCTTC. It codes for CSARQGENYGYTF.

For the CDR3, the DNA is TGTGCCACCGGACCCCACGGGACTAGCGGGAAAGATACGCAGTATTTT. This translates into CATGPHGTSGKDTQYF. The V gene is TRBV24-1, the J gene TRBJ2-3, with TRBD2 matching over 13 bases. Per the germline V gene, CDR1 is KGHDR and CDR2 is SFDVKD. J lost 5 bases, V lost 9 bases, and 10 bases had no gene match. The length of the CDR3 is 16 residues.

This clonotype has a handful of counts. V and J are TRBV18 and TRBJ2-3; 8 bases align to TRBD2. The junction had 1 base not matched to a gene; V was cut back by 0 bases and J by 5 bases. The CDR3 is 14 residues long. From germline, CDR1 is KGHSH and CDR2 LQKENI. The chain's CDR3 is CASSPPAGGDTQYF. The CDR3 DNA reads TGTGCCAGCTCACCACCGGCGGGGGGAGATACGCAGTATTTT.

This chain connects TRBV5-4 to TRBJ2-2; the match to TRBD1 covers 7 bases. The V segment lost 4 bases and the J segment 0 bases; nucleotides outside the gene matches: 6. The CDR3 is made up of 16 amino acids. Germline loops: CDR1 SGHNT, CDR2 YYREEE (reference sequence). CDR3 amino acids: CASSIPGQTNTGELFF. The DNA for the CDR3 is TGTGCCAGCAGCATCCCGGGACAGACGAACACCGGGGAGCTGTTTTTT.

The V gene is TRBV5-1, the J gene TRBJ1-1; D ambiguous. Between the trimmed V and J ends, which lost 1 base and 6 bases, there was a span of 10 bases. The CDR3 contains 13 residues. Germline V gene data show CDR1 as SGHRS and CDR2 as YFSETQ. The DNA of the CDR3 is TGCGCCAGCAGCTTGCCGGTTGAGTCTGAAGCTTTCTTT. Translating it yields CASSLPVESEAFF.

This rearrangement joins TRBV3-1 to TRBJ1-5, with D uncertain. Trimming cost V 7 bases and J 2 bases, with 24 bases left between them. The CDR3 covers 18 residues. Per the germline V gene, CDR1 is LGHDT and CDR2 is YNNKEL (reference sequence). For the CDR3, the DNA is TGTGCCAGCACCTCGCCGCAGAATGGAGGCCGGGGCAATCAGCCCCAGCATTTT. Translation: CASTSPQNGGRGNQPQHF. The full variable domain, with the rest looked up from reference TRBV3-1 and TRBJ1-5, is DTAVSQTPKYLVTQMGNDKSIKCEQNLGHDTMYWYKQDSKKFLKIMFSYNNKELIINETVPNRFSPKSPDKAHLNLHINSLELGDSAVYFCASTSPQNGGRGNQPQHFGDGTRLSIL.

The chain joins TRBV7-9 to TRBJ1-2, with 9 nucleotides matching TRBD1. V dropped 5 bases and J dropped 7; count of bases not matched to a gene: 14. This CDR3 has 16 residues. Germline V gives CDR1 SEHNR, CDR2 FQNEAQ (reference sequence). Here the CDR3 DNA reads TGTGCCAGCAGCCCTTGGACAGGGGAGGCGGTTGGTGGCTACACCTTC. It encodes CASSPWTGEAVGGYTF.